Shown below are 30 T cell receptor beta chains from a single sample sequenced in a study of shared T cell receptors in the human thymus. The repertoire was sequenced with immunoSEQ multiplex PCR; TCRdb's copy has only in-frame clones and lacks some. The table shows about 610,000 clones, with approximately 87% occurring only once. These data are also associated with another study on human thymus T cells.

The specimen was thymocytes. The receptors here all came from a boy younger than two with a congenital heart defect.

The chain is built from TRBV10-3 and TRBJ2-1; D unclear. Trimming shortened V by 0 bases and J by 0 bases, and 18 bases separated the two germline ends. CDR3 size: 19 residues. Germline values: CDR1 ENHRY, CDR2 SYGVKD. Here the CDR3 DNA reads TGTGCCATCAGTGAGTCGGTTAAGTTCGGCGGAGCCTCCTACAATGAGCAGTTCTTC. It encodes CAISESVKFGGASYNEQFF.

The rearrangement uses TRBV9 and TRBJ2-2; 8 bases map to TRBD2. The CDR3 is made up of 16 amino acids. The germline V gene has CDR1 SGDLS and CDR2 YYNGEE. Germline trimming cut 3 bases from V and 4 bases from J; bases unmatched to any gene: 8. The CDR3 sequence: CASSAGVAGITGELFF. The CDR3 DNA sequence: TGTGCCAGCAGCGCGGGGGTAGCGGGGATCACCGGGGAGCTGTTTTTT.

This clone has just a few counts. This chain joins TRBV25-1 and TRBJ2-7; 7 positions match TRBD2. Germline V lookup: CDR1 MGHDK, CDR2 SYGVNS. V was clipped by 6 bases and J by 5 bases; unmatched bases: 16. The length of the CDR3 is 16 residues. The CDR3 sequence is CASSPQEAGEKNEQYF. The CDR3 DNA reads TGTGCCAGCAGCCCCCAGGAGGCGGGAGAAAAGAACGAGCAGTACTTC.

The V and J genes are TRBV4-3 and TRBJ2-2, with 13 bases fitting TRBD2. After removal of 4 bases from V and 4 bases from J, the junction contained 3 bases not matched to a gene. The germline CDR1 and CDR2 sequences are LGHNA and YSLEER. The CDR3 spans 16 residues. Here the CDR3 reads CASSPTSGRTTGELFF. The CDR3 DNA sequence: TGCGCCAGCAGCCCGACTAGCGGGAGGACCACCGGGGAGCTGTTTTTT.

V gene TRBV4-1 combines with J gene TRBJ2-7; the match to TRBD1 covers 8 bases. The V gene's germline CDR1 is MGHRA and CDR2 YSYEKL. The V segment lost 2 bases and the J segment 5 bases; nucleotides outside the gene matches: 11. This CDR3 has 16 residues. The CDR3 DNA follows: TGCGCCAGCAGCCAATTAGTGCAGGGGGCGTTCGACGAGCAGTACTTC. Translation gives CASSQLVQGAFDEQYF.

The CDR3 region is CARGTRNYGYTF. For the CDR3, the DNA is TGTGCCCGAGGGACAAGGAACTATGGCTACACCTTC. The J gene is TRBJ1-2, the V gene TRBV30; D is possibly TRBD1 (6 bases). V gave up 8 bases and J gave up 2 bases, with 12 bases separating them. From germline, CDR1 is GTSNPN and CDR2 SVGIG (reference sequence). The CDR3 has 12 residues.

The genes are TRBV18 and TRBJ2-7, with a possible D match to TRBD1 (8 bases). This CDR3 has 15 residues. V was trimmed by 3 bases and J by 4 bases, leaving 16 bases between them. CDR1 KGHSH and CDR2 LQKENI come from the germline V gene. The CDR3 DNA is TGTGCCAGCTCACCCCTCGACAGGGGAGGGTACGAGCAGTACTTC. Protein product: CASSPLDRGGYEQYF.

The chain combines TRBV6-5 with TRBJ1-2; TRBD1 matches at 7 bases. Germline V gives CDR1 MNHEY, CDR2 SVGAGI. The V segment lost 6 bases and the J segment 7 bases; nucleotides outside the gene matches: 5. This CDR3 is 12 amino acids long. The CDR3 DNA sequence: TGTGCCAGCAGACTAACAGGGGCTGGCTACACCTTC. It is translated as CASRLTGAGYTF.

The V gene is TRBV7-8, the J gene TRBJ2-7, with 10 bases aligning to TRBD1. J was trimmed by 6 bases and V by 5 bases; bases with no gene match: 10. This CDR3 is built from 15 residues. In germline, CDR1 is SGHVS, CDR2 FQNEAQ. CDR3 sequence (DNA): TGTGCCAGCAGCCAAAAAGGAGGGACAGGGGTCGAGCAGTACTTC. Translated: CASSQKGGTGVEQYF.

In DNA form, the CDR3 reads TGTGCCAGCAGTGAAGCGCTAGCGGGAGACTTCACCGGGGAGCTGTTTTTT. Protein product: CASSEALAGDFTGELFF. The chain uses TRBV2 and TRBJ2-2, with 10 bases that match TRBD2. V lost 0 bases and J lost 4; bases outside the gene matches: 5. This CDR3 has 17 residues. Germline CDR1 reads SNHLY; CDR2 reads FYNNEI.

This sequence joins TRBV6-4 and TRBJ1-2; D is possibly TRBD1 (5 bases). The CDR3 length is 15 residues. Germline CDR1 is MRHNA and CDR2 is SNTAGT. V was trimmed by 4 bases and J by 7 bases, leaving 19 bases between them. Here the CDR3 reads CASSANPGGGPGYTF. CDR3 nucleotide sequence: TGTGCCAGCAGTGCCAACCCCGGGGGGGGTCCTGGCTACACCTTC.

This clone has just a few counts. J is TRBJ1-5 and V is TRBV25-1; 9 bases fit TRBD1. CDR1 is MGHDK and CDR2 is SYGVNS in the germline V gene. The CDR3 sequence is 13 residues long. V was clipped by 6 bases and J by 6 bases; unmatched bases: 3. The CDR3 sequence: CASSGQGTQPQHF. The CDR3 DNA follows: TGTGCCAGCAGCGGACAGGGGACTCAGCCCCAGCATTTT.

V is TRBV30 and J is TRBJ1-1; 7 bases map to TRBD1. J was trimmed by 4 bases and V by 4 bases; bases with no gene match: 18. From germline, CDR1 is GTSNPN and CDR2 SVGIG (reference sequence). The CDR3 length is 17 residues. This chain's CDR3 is CAWTPIGGTADGTEAFF. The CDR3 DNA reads TGTGCCTGGACCCCAATCGGAGGGACAGCTGACGGCACTGAAGCTTTCTTT.

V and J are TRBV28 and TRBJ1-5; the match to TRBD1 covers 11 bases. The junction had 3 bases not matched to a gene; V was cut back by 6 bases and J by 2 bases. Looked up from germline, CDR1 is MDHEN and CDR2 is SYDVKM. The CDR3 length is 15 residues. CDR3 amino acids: CASSRTGGGNQPQHF. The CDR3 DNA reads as TGTGCCAGCAGCCGGACAGGGGGCGGCAATCAGCCCCAGCATTTT.

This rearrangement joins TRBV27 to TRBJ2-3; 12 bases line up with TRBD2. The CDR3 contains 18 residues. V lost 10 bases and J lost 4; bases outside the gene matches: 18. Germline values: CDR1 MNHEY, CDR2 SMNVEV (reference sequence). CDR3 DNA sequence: TGTGCCACCTCGCTCCGGCCTAGCGGGAGGGCCATCGCAGATACGCAGTATTTT. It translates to CATSLRPSGRAIADTQYF.

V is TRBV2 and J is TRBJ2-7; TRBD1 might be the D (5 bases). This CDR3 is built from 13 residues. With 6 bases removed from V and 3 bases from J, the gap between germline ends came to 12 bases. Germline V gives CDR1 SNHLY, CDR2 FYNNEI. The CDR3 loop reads CASSDDRNYEQYF. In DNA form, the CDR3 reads TGTGCCAGCAGCGACGACAGAAACTACGAGCAGTACTTC.

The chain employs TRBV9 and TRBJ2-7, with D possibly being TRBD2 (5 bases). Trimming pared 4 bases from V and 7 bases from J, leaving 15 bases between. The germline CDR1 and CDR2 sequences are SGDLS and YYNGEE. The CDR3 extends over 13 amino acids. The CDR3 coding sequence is TGTGCCAGCAGCCCCGACGGGGAACGGGAGCAGTACTTC. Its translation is CASSPDGEREQYF.

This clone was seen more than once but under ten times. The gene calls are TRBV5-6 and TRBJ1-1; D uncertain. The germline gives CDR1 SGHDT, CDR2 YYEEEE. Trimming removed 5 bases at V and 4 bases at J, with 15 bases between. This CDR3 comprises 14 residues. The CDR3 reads CASRPSQEGTEAFF. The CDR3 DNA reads TGTGCCAGCAGACCCTCCCAGGAGGGCACTGAAGCTTTCTTT.

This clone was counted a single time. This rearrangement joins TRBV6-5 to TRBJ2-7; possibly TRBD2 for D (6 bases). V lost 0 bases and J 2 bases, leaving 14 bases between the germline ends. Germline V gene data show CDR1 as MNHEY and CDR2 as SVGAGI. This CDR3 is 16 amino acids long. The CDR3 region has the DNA TGTGCCAGCAGTTACTCGACGGGGGTTCCTGCCTACGAGCAGTACTTC. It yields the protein CASSYSTGVPAYEQYF.

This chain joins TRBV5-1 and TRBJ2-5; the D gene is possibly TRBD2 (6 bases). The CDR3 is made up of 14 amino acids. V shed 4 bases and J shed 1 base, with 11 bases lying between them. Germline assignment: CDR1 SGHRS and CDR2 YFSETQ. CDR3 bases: TGCGCCAGCAGCGATGGGACTGCCCAAGAGACCCAGTACTTC. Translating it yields CASSDGTAQETQYF. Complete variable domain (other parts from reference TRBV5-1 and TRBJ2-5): KAGVTQTPRYLIKTRGQQVTLSCSPISGHRSVSWYQQTPGQGLQFLFEYFSETQRNKGNFPGRFSGRQFSNSRSEMNVSTLELGDSALYLCASSDGTAQETQYFGPGTRLLVL.

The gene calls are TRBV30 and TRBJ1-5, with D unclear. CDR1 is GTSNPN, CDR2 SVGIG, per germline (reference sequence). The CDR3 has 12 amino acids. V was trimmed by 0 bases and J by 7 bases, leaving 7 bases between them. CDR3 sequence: CAWSVRVQPQHF. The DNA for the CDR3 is TGTGCCTGGAGTGTACGGGTGCAGCCCCAGCATTTT.

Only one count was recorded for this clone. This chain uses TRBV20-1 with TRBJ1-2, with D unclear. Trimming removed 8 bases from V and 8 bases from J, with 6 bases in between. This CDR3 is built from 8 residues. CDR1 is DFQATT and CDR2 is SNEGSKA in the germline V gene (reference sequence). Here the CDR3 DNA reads TGCAGTACTTACGGCTACACCTTC. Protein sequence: CSTYGYTF.

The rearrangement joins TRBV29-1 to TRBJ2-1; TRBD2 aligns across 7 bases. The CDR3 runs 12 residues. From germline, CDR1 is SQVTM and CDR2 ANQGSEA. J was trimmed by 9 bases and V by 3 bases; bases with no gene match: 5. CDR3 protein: CSVDERDFEQFF. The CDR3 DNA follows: TGCAGCGTTGACGAGCGGGACTTTGAGCAGTTCTTC.

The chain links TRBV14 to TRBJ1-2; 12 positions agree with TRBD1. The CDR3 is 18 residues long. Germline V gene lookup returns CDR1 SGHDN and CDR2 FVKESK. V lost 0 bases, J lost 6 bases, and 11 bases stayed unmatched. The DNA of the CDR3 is TGTGCCAGCAGCCAAGATATATGGGGTGGGACAGGGGGCAATGGCTACACCTTC. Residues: CASSQDIWGGTGGNGYTF.

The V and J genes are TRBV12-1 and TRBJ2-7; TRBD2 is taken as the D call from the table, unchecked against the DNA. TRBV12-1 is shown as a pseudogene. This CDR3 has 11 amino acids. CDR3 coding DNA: TGTGCCGGGGGACTGTGCTACGAGCAGTACTTC. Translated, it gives CAGGLCYEQYF.

The CDR3 reads CATSRDPQEPYGYTF. In DNA form, the CDR3 reads TGTGCCACCAGCAGAGACCCACAGGAGCCCTATGGCTACACCTTC. The chain couples TRBV15 to TRBJ1-2; D is possibly TRBD1 (5 bases). V was shortened by 0 bases and J by 4 bases, with 12 bases between the two germline ends. The germline CDR1 and CDR2 sequences are LNHNV and YYDKDF (reference sequence). The CDR3 spans 15 residues.

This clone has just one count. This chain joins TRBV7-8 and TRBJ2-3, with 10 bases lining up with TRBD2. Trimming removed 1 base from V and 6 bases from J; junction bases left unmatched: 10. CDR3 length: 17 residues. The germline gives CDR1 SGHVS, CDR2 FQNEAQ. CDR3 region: CASSLGGVAGGGDTQYF. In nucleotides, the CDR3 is TGTGCCAGCAGCTTAGGGGGGGTAGCGGGAGGCGGGGATACGCAGTATTTT.

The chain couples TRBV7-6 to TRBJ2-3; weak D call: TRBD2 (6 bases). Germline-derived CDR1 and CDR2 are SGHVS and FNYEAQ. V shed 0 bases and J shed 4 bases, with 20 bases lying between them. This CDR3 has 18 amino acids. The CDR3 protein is CASSLAGGGRVGPDTQYF. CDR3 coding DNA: TGTGCCAGCAGCTTAGCGGGAGGAGGCAGGGTGGGGCCAGATACGCAGTATTTT.

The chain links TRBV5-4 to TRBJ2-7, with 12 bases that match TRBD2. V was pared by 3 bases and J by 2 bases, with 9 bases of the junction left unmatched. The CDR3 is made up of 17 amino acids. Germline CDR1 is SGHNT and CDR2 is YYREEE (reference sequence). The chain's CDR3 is CASSSETSGSLTYEQYF. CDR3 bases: TGTGCCAGCAGCTCGGAGACTAGCGGGAGCCTTACCTACGAGCAGTACTTC. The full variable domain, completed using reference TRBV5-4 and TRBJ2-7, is ETGVTQSPTHLIKTRGQQVTLRCSSQSGHNTVSWYQQALGQGPQFIFQYYREEENGRGNFPPRFSGLQFPNYSSELNVNALELDDSALYLCASSSETSGSLTYEQYFGPGTRLTVT.

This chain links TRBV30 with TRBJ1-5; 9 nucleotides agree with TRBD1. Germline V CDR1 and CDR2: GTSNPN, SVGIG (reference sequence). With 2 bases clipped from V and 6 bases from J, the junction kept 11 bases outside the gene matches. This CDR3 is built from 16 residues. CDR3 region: CAWSFPGTGKSQPQHF. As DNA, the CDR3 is TGTGCCTGGAGTTTCCCCGGGACAGGGAAAAGTCAGCCCCAGCATTTT.